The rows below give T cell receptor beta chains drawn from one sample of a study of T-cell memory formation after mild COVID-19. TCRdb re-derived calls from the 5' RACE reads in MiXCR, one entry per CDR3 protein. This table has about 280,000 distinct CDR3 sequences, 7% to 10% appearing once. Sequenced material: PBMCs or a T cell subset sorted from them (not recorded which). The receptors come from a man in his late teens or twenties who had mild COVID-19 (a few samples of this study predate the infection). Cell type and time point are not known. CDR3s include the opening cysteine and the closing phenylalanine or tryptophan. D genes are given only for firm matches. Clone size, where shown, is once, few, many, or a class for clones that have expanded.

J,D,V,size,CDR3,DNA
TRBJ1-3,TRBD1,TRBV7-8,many,CASSLVGTGVYDTIYF,TGTGCCAGCAGCTTAGTGGGGACAGGGGTCTATGACACCATATATTTT
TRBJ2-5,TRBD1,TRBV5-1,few,CASTMDRGETQYF,TGCGCCAGCACCATGGACAGGGGAGAGACCCAGTACTTC
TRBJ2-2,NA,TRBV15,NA,CATSRETLGAGELFF,TGTGCCACCAGCAGAGAAACACTGGGTGCCGGGGAGCTGTTTTTT
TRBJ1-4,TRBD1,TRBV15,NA,CATSRDRGLGTGDEKLFF,TGTGCCACCAGCAGAGATAGGGGCCTCGGGACAGGGGATGAAAAACTGTTTTTT
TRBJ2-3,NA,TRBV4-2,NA,CASSQLSYTDTQYF,TGTGCCAGCAGCCAACTCTCGTACACAGATACGCAGTATTTT
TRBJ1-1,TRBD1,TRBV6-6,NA,CASGWDSQAFF,TGTGCCAGCGGTTGGGACAGCCAAGCTTTCTTT
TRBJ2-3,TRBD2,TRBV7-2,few,CASRPSGGATDTQYF,TGTGCCAGCAGACCGAGCGGGGGGGCCACAGATACGCAGTATTTT
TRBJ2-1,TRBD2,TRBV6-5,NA,CASSYSILAGDNEQFF,TGTGCCAGCAGTTACTCGATACTAGCGGGCGACAATGAGCAGTTCTTC
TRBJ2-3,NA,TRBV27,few,CASSPQWTVPSTDTQYF,TGTGCCAGCAGTCCTCAGTGGACTGTTCCTAGCACAGATACGCAGTATTTT
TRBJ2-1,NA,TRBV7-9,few,CASSPTVPNPPKSSYNEQFF,TGTGCCAGCAGCCCTACGGTTCCTAATCCGCCGAAAAGCTCCTACAATGAGCAGTTCTTC
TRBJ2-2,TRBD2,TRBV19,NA,CASSIGMLAGNTGELFF,TGTGCCAGTAGTATAGGGATGCTAGCGGGGAACACCGGGGAGCTGTTTTTT
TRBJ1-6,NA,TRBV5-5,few,CASSALYFLGNSPLHF,TGTGCCAGCAGCGCCCTCTATTTCCTGGGTAATTCACCCCTCCACTTT
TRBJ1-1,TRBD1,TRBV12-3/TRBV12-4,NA,CASSTTGALEAFF,TGTGCCAGCAGTACGACAGGGGCTCTTGAAGCTTTCTTT
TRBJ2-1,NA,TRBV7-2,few,CASSPSVAGISYNEQFF,TGTGCCAGCAGCCCTAGCGTTGCGGGTATCTCCTACAATGAGCAGTTCTTC
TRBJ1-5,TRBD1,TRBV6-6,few,CASNPTGVQPQHF,TGTGCCAGCAATCCGACAGGGGTCCAGCCCCAGCATTTT
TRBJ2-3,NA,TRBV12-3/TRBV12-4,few,CASSSMIADTQYF,TGTGCCAGCAGCTCAATGATCGCAGATACGCAGTATTTT
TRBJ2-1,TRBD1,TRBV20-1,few,CSASRGQQNEQFF,TGCAGTGCTAGCAGGGGACAGCAGAATGAGCAGTTCTTC
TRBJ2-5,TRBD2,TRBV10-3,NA,CAISVGGSRETQYF,TGTGCCATCAGTGTCGGGGGGTCTAGGGAGACCCAGTACTTC
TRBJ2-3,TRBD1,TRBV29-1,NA,CSFSGHRGVGTDTQYF,TGCAGCTTCTCGGGCCACAGGGGGGTGGGCACAGATACGCAGTATTTT
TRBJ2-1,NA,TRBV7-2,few,CASSSIRGKRRNEQFF,TGTGCCAGCAGCTCAATTCGGGGGAAGCGAAGAAATGAGCAGTTCTTC
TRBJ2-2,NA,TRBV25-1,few,CASSEGVRTGELFF,TGTGCCAGCAGTGAAGGGGTTCGGACCGGGGAGCTGTTTTTT
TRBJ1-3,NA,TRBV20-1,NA,CSARGTHTIYF,TGCAGTGCTAGGGGAACGCACACCATATATTTT
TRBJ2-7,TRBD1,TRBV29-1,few,CSVGEGQGGYEQYF,TGCAGCGTTGGAGAGGGACAGGGGGGTTACGAGCAGTACTTC
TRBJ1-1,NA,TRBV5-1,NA,CASSLGWEENTEAFF,TGCGCCAGCAGCTTGGGTTGGGAAGAGAACACTGAAGCTTTCTTT
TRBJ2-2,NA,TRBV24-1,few,CATSGGAGTGELFF,TGTGCCACCAGTGGTGGGGCGGGCACCGGGGAGCTGTTTTTT
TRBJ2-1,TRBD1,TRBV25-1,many,CASSTGVLHNEQFF,TGTGCCAGCAGTACAGGGGTCCTCCATAATGAGCAGTTCTTC
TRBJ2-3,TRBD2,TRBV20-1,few,CSAPASGGTDTQYF,TGCAGTGCCCCGGCCAGCGGGGGCACAGATACGCAGTATTTT
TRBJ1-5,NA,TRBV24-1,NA,CATSDFYQPQHF,TGTGCCACCAGTGATTTTTACCAGCCCCAGCATTTT
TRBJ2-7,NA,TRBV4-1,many,CASSQESGNSYEQYF,TGCGCCAGCAGCCAAGAATCTGGGAACTCCTACGAGCAGTACTTC
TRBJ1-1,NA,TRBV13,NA,CASSVRLGQLNTEAFF,TGTGCCAGCAGCGTCCGATTGGGTCAGCTTAACACTGAAGCTTTCTTT
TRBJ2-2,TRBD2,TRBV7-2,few,CASSLVGGGLTGELFF,TGTGCCAGCAGCTTAGTCGGGGGAGGGCTCACCGGGGAGCTGTTTTTT
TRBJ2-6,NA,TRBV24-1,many,CATSDFSSGANVLTF,TGTGCCACCAGTGATTTCAGCTCTGGGGCCAACGTCCTGACTTTC
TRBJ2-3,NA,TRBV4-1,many,CASSQEWIPSTDTQYF,TGCGCCAGCAGCCAAGAATGGATCCCTAGCACAGATACGCAGTATTTT